The next 5 T cell receptor beta chains were all read from a single sample in a study of T cells in Graves' hyperthyroidism and ophthalmopathy. Amplification yielded TCR beta CDR3 regions, with RNA transcripts as the source. The HTBI set primed first-round TCR CDR3 RT-PCR. MiXCR was run by TCRdb on the multiplex PCR reads, yielding one entry per CDR3 protein. The data hold approximately 350,000 distinct CDR3 sequences, with roughly 15% observed a single time. Material: blood. These receptors were taken from a woman aged 55-70 years with Graves' ophthalmopathy.

This chain connects TRBV5-1 to TRBJ1-1; D is unresolved. This CDR3 comprises 14 residues. CDR1 is SGHRS and CDR2 is YFSETQ in the germline V gene. V was pared by 4 bases and J by 1 base, with 11 bases between. The CDR3 bases are TGCGCCAGCAGCAATGGAGCGAGGAACACTGAAGCTTTCTTT. It codes for CASSNGARNTEAFF.

The rearrangement joins TRBV2 to TRBJ2-7; 7 nucleotides line up with TRBD2. Trimming took 6 bases from V and 4 from J; bases not matched to a gene: 9. The CDR3 length is 14 residues. Per the germline V gene, CDR1 is SNHLY and CDR2 is FYNNEI. As DNA, the CDR3 is TGTGCCAGCAGACCTGGGGAGGGGCCATACGAGCAGTACTTC. Translated: CASRPGEGPYEQYF.

The V call is TRBV18, the J call TRBJ1-6; 7 nucleotides match TRBD1. The CDR3 is 14 amino acids. Germline V gene sequence: CDR1 KGHSH, CDR2 LQKENI. The junction had 4 bases not matched to a gene; V was cut back by 3 bases and J by 8 bases. The CDR3 loop reads CASSPRDSYSPLHF. The CDR3, as DNA: TGTGCCAGCTCACCGAGGGACAGCTATTCACCCCTCCACTTT.

This clonotype showed up many times. The chain joins TRBV11-2 to TRBJ2-5, with 7 bases lining up with TRBD1. This CDR3 is built from 13 residues. The J segment lost 1 base and the V segment lost 8 bases, leaving 4 bases of the junction unmatched. From germline, CDR1 is SGHAT and CDR2 FQNNGV. CDR3 in amino acids: CASHRGGQETQYF. The DNA for the CDR3 is TGTGCCAGCCACAGGGGTGGCCAAGAGACCCAGTACTTC.

This clonotype was seen at least ten times. The chain recombines TRBV2 with TRBJ1-5; 8 positions agree with TRBD1. CDR3 size: 14 residues. Losses at the gene ends were 5 bases for V and 7 bases for J; bases not matched to a gene: 7. Germline V gene lookup returns CDR1 SNHLY and CDR2 FYNNEI. CDR3 DNA: TGTGCCAGCAGTCAAACAGGGGGAGGGCAGCCCCAGCATTTT. This translates into CASSQTGGGQPQHF.